This is a list of T cell receptor beta chains from one sample in a study of cytomegalovirus exposure and HLA in healthy donors. Sequenced by immunoSEQ multiplex PCR; TCRdb stores in-frame clones only, minus some. The table records about 100,000 clones, around 69% of them present only once. The sample was PBMCs. These receptors all come from a woman between 55 and 75 years old in good health and CMV-seropositive. CDR3s include the opening cysteine and the closing phenylalanine or tryptophan. A D gene is named only where the DNA matches it firmly. Not all rows give a size; the values are once, few, many and, for expanded clones, a class.

>NA|NA|TRBV7-9|TRBJ2-1
TGTGCCAGCAGCCTTAGCGGCGGTGAGCAGTTCTTC
CASSLSGGEQFF
>NA|NA|TRBV28|TRBJ1-1
TGTGCCAGCAGTTTACAGGTTACGCCGAACACTGAAGCTTTCTTT
CASSLQVTPNTEAFF
>NA|NA|TRBV7-8|TRBJ2-5
TGTGCCAGCAGCCCTATTTACAGCGCACAGGGAACCCAGTACTTC
CASSPIYSAQGTQYF
>TRBD2|NA|TRBV5-1|TRBJ2-1
TGCGCCAGCGGGCTAGCGGGAGTTTTCGATGAGCAGTTCTTC
CASGLAGVFDEQFF
>TRBD1|NA|TRBV7-8|TRBJ2-7
TGTGCCAGCAGCTTAGAAGGGACAGGGGTTCTCAGCGAGCAGTACTTC
CASSLEGTGVLSEQYF
>NA|NA|TRBV29-1|TRBJ2-1
TGCAGCGTTGGACTAGGGTCCCAGTACTATGAGCAGTTCTTC
CSVGLGSQYYEQFF
>TRBD1|NA|TRBV7-9|TRBJ1-1
TGTGCCAGCATACAGGGGGCTAGGACTGAAGCTTTCTTT
CASIQGARTEAFF
>TRBD2|NA|TRBV29-1|TRBJ2-1
TGCAGCGGGACGGGCGCGGGAGGGCGACTAAATGAGCAGTTCTTC
CSGTGAGGRLNEQFF
>TRBD1|once|TRBV4-2|TRBJ1-2
TGTGCCAGCAGCCAAGAGCTGACAGGGGAGCACGGTGGCTACACCTTC
CASSQELTGEHGGYTF
>NA|NA|TRBV27|TRBJ1-2
TGTGCCAGCAGTACCCGACAGATCCCCTATGGCTACACCTTC
CASSTRQIPYGYTF
>NA|NA|TRBV7-9|TRBJ2-7
TGTGCCAGCAGCTTAGATCACACCAGGTACGAGCAGTACTTC
CASSLDHTRYEQYF
>NA|NA|TRBV18|TRBJ1-5
TGTGCCAGCTCACCAGTCTGGGGGCGGAATCAGCCCCAGCATTTT
CASSPVWGRNQPQHF
>NA|NA|TRBV18|TRBJ2-7
TGTGCCAGCTCACCACCTAACGCGCTCGAGGTTGTGCAGTACTTC
CASSPPNALEVVQYF
>NA|NA|TRBV13|TRBJ1-2
TGTGCCAGCAACACCAGAGGGTGGGACACCCCACGTGAGGGCTACACCTTC
CASNTRGWDTPREGYTF
>NA|NA|TRBV4-1|TRBJ2-7
TGCGCCAGCAGCCGGACTACACCAAACTACGAGCAGTACTTC
CASSRTTPNYEQYF
>TRBD1|NA|TRBV4-1|TRBJ2-7
TGCGCCAGCAGTCATGGACAGGGGGGGTCCTACGAGCAGTACTTC
CASSHGQGGSYEQYF
>NA|NA|TRBV6-5|TRBJ2-7
TGTGCCAGCGGGGGACTCCGAAGCGAGCAGTACTTC
CASGGLRSEQYF
>NA|NA|TRBV2|TRBJ1-5
TGTGCCAGCAGTGGCGTCAATCAGCCCCAGCATTTT
CASSGVNQPQHF
>NA|NA|TRBV10-3|TRBJ1-6
TGTGCCATCAGTGACACAGGGAGCAATTCACCCCTCCACTTT
CAISDTGSNSPLHF
>NA|once|TRBV6-4|TRBJ1-2
TGTGCCAGCAGTGATTATCCAGATAACTATGGCTACACCTTC
CASSDYPDNYGYTF
>NA|NA|TRBV18|TRBJ1-1
TGTGCCAGCTCACCCGACCGGTCAGGTCTGGTGACTGAAGCTTTCTTT
CASSPDRSGLVTEAFF
>NA|NA|TRBV9|TRBJ1-3
TGTGCCAGCAGCCTAGTGGGGGCGCCTGGAAACACCATATATTTT
CASSLVGAPGNTIYF
>TRBD2|NA|TRBV13|TRBJ2-5
TGTGCCAGCAGCAGAGGGACTAGCGGGAGTTCCCGTGGAGAGACCCAGTACTTC
CASSRGTSGSSRGETQYF
>TRBD2|few|TRBV2|TRBJ2-1
TGTGCCAGCAGTGAGACTAGCCAGCAGTTCTTC
CASSETSQQFF
>TRBD1|NA|TRBV7-8|TRBJ1-1
TGTGCCAGCAGCTTAGTTGGCAGGGGGACTGAAGCTTTCTTT
CASSLVGRGTEAFF
>TRBD2|NA|TRBV30|TRBJ2-1
TGTGCCTGGACCTATAGCGGGAGGGCCGATTACAATGAGCAGTTCTTC
CAWTYSGRADYNEQFF
>TRBD2|NA|TRBV28|TRBJ2-1
TGTGCCACCGGACTAGTCTACAATGAGCAGTTCTTC
CATGLVYNEQFF
>NA|few|TRBV6-6|TRBJ1-2
TGTGCCAGCAGTTCACAGCTATACTATGGCTACACCTTC
CASSSQLYYGYTF
>NA|NA|TRBV9|TRBJ2-1
TGTGCCAGCAGCGTAGGAGACTACAATGAGCAGTTCTTC
CASSVGDYNEQFF
>TRBD1|NA|TRBV5-1|TRBJ2-3
TGCGCCAGCAGCTTGGAGGCAGGGGGCGTTACAGATACGCAGTATTTT
CASSLEAGGVTDTQYF
>NA|NA|TRBV6-5|TRBJ1-5
TGTGCCAGCAGAATGTATAGCAATCAGCCCCAGCATTTT
CASRMYSNQPQHF
>TRBD2|NA|TRBV11-2|TRBJ2-1
TGTGCCAGCAGCCCGGAGACTAGCGGGAGTTTGTATGAGCAGTTCTTC
CASSPETSGSLYEQFF
>TRBD2|few|TRBV5-5|TRBJ2-1
TGTGCCAGCAGCTTGAACGGGAGGCAGTACAATGAGCAGTTCTTC
CASSLNGRQYNEQFF
>NA|NA|TRBV9|TRBJ1-1
TGTGCCAGCAGCGTAGTCGGGAGATTGAACACTGAAGCTTTCTTT
CASSVVGRLNTEAFF
>NA|NA|TRBV5-5|TRBJ2-1
TGTGCCAGCAGCTACATCCCAGGCCCATATGACAATGAGCAGTTCTTC
CASSYIPGPYDNEQFF
>TRBD2|NA|TRBV5-8|TRBJ2-7
TGTGCCAGCAGCTTGGGGTCTAGCGGTGAGCAGTACTTC
CASSLGSSGEQYF
>TRBD1|NA|TRBV9|TRBJ1-4
TGTGCCAGCAGTGCAGGGGGGACTAATGAAAAACTGTTTTTT
CASSAGGTNEKLFF
>TRBD1|NA|TRBV30|TRBJ2-1
TGTGCCTGGAGTGTCTTCGGGCAGGGGGCTGCTGAGCAGTTCTTC
CAWSVFGQGAAEQFF
>NA|NA|TRBV10-2|TRBJ1-2
TGCGCCAGCAGTCCAGAACCTTATGGCTACACCTTC
CASSPEPYGYTF